One sample yielded the 13 T cell receptor beta chains listed below, sequenced in a study of blood T cell repertoires in COVID-19. Clones were read by immunoSEQ multiplex PCR, and TCRdb kept only the in-frame ones, dropping some. The sample records 190,000 or so clones, around 90% being singletons. The sequenced sample was PBMCs or T cells enriched from blood (not recorded which). These receptors were obtained from a young woman who had recovered from COVID-19.

The chain has TRBV11-2 and TRBJ2-5, with D hard to call. CDR1 and CDR2 from the germline V gene are SGHAT and FQNNGV. CDR3 length: 14 amino acids. With 1 base removed from V and 3 bases from J, the gap between germline ends came to 9 bases. CDR3 sequence: CASSLGALEETQYF. The CDR3 DNA reads as TGTGCCAGCAGCTTAGGAGCCCTGGAAGAGACCCAGTACTTC.

The rearrangement links TRBV28 to TRBJ2-1, with 7 nucleotides matching TRBD2. CDR3 length equals 16 residues. The J segment lost 1 base and the V segment lost 6 bases, leaving 9 bases of the junction unmatched. Germline V gene sequence: CDR1 MDHEN, CDR2 SYDVKM. CDR3 loop: CASSLIQGGSYNEQFF. For the CDR3, the DNA is TGTGCCAGCAGCCTGATCCAGGGAGGGTCCTACAATGAGCAGTTCTTC.

This rearrangement joins TRBV5-1 to TRBJ2-3, with 13 bases aligning to TRBD2. The CDR3 is 17 residues long. Germline V gene sequence: CDR1 SGHRS, CDR2 YFSETQ. V dropped 2 bases and J dropped 1; count of bases not matched to a gene: 4. This chain's CDR3 is CASSFGLAGDRTDTQYF. The CDR3 bases are TGCGCCAGCAGCTTCGGACTAGCGGGAGACCGCACAGATACGCAGTATTTT.

The chain combines TRBV19 with TRBJ2-4; D is perhaps TRBD1 (6 bases). V lost 0 bases and J 0 bases, leaving 21 bases between the germline ends. Germline V lookup: CDR1 LNHDA, CDR2 SQIVND (reference sequence). The CDR3 runs 20 residues. CDR3 in amino acids: CASSIDPPITGMLAKNIQYF. In DNA form, the CDR3 reads TGTGCCAGTAGTATAGACCCCCCAATAACAGGGATGCTAGCCAAAAACATTCAGTACTTC.

V gene TRBV7-9 combines with J gene TRBJ2-3, with D unresolved. This CDR3 is 10 amino acids long. V was clipped by 10 bases and J by 3 bases, with 5 bases between them. The germline gives CDR1 SEHNR, CDR2 FQNEAQ (reference sequence). This CDR3 is CAILTDTQYF. CDR3 nucleotide sequence: TGTGCCATTCTAACAGATACGCAGTATTTT.

This clone was recorded only once. This chain uses TRBV7-6 with TRBJ2-1, with 7 bases aligning to TRBD2. This CDR3 contains 17 residues. J was trimmed by 0 bases and V by 0 bases; bases with no gene match: 5. Per the germline V gene, CDR1 is SGHVS and CDR2 is FNYEAQ. The CDR3 reads CASSLAPSGDSYNEQFF. CDR3 DNA: TGTGCCAGCAGCTTAGCCCCCAGCGGGGACTCCTACAATGAGCAGTTCTTC.

The rearrangement links TRBV9 to TRBJ2-7; a possible D gene is TRBD2 (5 bases). Trimming stripped 4 bases from V and 0 bases from J, with 14 bases between. The CDR3 is 15 amino acids. Looked up from germline, CDR1 is SGDLS and CDR2 is YYNGEE. The CDR3 region has the DNA TGTGCCAGCAGCTCCGGGCCGGGGAGCTCCTACGAGCAGTACTTC. It specifies CASSSGPGSSYEQYF.

V gene TRBV28 combines with J gene TRBJ2-5; TRBD1 matches at 8 bases. Looked up from germline, CDR1 is MDHEN and CDR2 is SYDVKM. CDR3 length: 16 amino acids. V trimming: 11 bases; J trimming: 4 bases; junction bases outside the gene matches: 18. The CDR3 sequence is CAAQSAGQGARETQYF. CDR3 bases: TGTGCCGCCCAGTCTGCGGGCCAGGGGGCAAGAGAGACCCAGTACTTC. The entire variable domain, with the rest obtained from reference TRBV28 and TRBJ2-5, is as follows: DVKVTQSSRYLVKRTGEKVFLECVQDMDHENMFWYRQDPGLGLRLIYFSYDVKMKEKGDIPEGYSVSREKKERFSLILESASTNQTSMYLCAAQSAGQGARETQYFGPGTRLLVL.

The DNA of the CDR3 is TGCAGCGCCCTCCTTCAGGGAGGAGCTGGGGCCAACGTCCTGACTTTC. Translation: CSALLQGGAGANVLTF. The chain carries TRBV29-1 and TRBJ2-6, with a possible D match to TRBD2 (6 bases). This CDR3 is built from 16 residues. Germline V gene data show CDR1 as SQVTM and CDR2 as ANQGSEA. V lost 7 bases, J lost 2 bases, and 18 bases lay in between.

The rearrangement links TRBV29-1 to TRBJ2-7, with no clear D. The V end was cut by 5 bases, the J end by 1 base, with 12 bases between. The CDR3 has 13 residues. CDR1 and CDR2 from the germline V gene are SQVTM and ANQGSEA. CDR3 sequence reads: CSVIFELSYEQYF. The CDR3 nucleotides are TGCAGCGTTATTTTTGAACTATCCTACGAGCAGTACTTC.

This clone has a handful of counts. V and J are TRBV6-5 and TRBJ2-3, with 8 bases lining up with TRBD1. CDR3 length: 15 amino acids. The V segment lost 6 bases and the J segment 3 bases; nucleotides outside the gene matches: 8. Germline CDR1 reads MNHEY; CDR2 reads SVGAGI. CDR3 in amino acids: CASRNRGVWTDTQYF. The CDR3 nucleotides are TGTGCCAGCAGGAACAGGGGGGTGTGGACAGATACGCAGTATTTT.

The chain has TRBV5-1 and TRBJ2-5; 9 bases fit TRBD2. The CDR3 contains 17 residues. Germline V gene sequence: CDR1 SGHRS, CDR2 YFSETQ. J was trimmed by 4 bases and V by 4 bases; bases with no gene match: 14. CDR3 sequence: CASSLGNLAGPRETQYF. In nucleotides, the CDR3 is TGCGCCAGCAGCCTGGGTAACCTAGCGGGGCCCAGAGAGACCCAGTACTTC.

The table lists this clone with a count of one. The gene calls are TRBV7-6 and TRBJ2-7, with D possibly TRBD1 on 5 matching bases. The CDR3 contains 15 residues. Trimming took 1 base from V and 0 from J, leaving 10 bases between them. Germline V gene lookup returns CDR1 SGHVS and CDR2 FNYEAQ. The CDR3 nucleotides are TGTGCCAGCAGCTTAGGGGTAGGGGCCTCCTACGAGCAGTACTTC. Translating gives CASSLGVGASYEQYF.